This paragraph covers one T cell receptor (beta chain) sequence. The antigen is undetermined. The data were obtained in a study of CD8 T cells in ankylosing spondylitis. General study points: One TCR beta motif, made up of 7 or 8 highly homologous variants, appeared characteristic of ankylosing spondylitis blood. A subset of motif variants has previously been described in the synovial fluid and blood of reactive arthritis.

Germline-derived CDR1 and CDR2 are SQVTM and ANQGSEA. The length of the CDR3 is 13 residues. V dropped 4 bases and J dropped 4 bases, with 13 bases sitting between them. Each CDR3 protein gets one entry after TCRdb re-called the 5' RACE reads with MiXCR. The data contain hundreds of thousands of distinct CDR3 sequences, approximately 10% of them singletons. The chain links TRBV29-1 to TRBJ1-1; perhaps TRBD1 as D (6 bases). The clonotype was recovered from a male donor with ankylosing spondylitis. Sequenced: blood, either unsorted or a sorted T cell fraction (not recorded which). The CDR3 DNA is TGCAGCGTTGGCGGGGGGCACGGCACTGAAGCTTTCTTT. It yields the protein CSVGGGHGTEAFF.